The 12 T cell receptor beta chains in this list originate from one sample, sequenced in a study of blood T cell repertoires in COVID-19. Using immunoSEQ multiplex PCR, the repertoire was profiled, and TCRdb retains in-frame clones only, with some absent. Of about 140,000 clones listed, about 80% are singletons. The sequencing sample was made of peripheral blood. Receptors were obtained from a man in his fifties with acute or convalescent COVID-19.

The chain couples TRBV6-5 to TRBJ2-7; 7 bases fit TRBD1. The CDR3 contains 14 residues. Germline V gene sequence: CDR1 MNHEY, CDR2 SVGAGI. V was pared by 6 bases and J by 2 bases, with 7 bases of the junction left unmatched. Here the CDR3 reads CASSHWTGAYEQYF. Written as DNA, the CDR3 is TGTGCCAGCAGCCACTGGACAGGAGCCTACGAGCAGTACTTC.

The chain has TRBV9 and TRBJ2-3; 8 positions match TRBD2. This CDR3 spans 14 amino acids. Germline CDR1 and CDR2: SGDLS and YYNGEE. The J segment lost 6 bases and the V segment lost 6 bases, leaving 9 bases of the junction unmatched. The CDR3 bases are TGTGCCAGCAATCGGCGGGGGGCGGGGGATACGCAGTATTTT. Its translation: CASNRRGAGDTQYF.

In this sample, this clone turned up a few times. This rearrangement joins TRBV11-3 to TRBJ2-1, with TRBD1 matching 7 bases. After removal of 2 bases from V and 8 bases from J, the junction contained 3 bases not matched to a gene. CDR3 length: 13 residues. Germline CDR1 SGHNT, CDR2 YENEEA. CDR3 residues: CASSLYTGDEQFF. The CDR3 DNA sequence: TGTGCCAGCAGCTTATACACAGGGGATGAGCAGTTCTTC.

This chain connects TRBV7-2 to TRBJ1-2; TRBD1 matches 7 bases. Germline V gene sequence: CDR1 SGHTA, CDR2 FQGNSA. V shed 3 bases and J 4 bases; nucleotides not matched to a gene: 5. There are 14 residues in the CDR3. The CDR3 region is CASSFMGQIYGYTF. The CDR3 DNA is TGTGCCAGCAGCTTCATGGGACAGATCTATGGCTACACCTTC.

The chain joins TRBV2 to TRBJ2-1; D not certain. The CDR3 loop spans 13 amino acids. CDR1 and CDR2 from the germline V gene are SNHLY and FYNNEI. V was shortened by 0 bases and J by 9 bases, with 9 bases between the two germline ends. The CDR3 DNA reads as TGTGCCAGCAGTGAAGCGGTTGGTAGTGAGCAGTTCTTC. Translated, it gives CASSEAVGSEQFF. The variable domain in full, with the rest retrieved from reference TRBV2 and TRBJ2-1, is EPEVTQTPSHQVTQMGQEVILRCVPISNHLYFYWYRQILGQKVEFLVSFYNNEISEKSEIFDDQFSVERPDGSNFTLKIRSTKLEDSAMYFCASSEAVGSEQFFGPGTRLTVL.

The chain is built from TRBV18 and TRBJ2-1; perhaps TRBD2 as D (5 bases). Trimming removed 2 bases from V and 8 bases from J, with 10 bases in between. The CDR3 covers 13 residues. From germline, CDR1 is KGHSH and CDR2 LQKENI. The CDR3 DNA reads TGTGCCAGCTCACCAGGGATGAGGGATGAGCAGTTCTTC. It translates to CASSPGMRDEQFF.

The CDR3 coding sequence is TGTGCCAGCACCACAGGGGGCTATAGCAATCAGCCCCAGCATTTT. This encodes CASTTGGYSNQPQHF. The chain links TRBV5-6 to TRBJ1-5; TRBD1 matches at 9 bases. CDR1 SGHDT and CDR2 YYEEEE come from the germline V gene. CDR3 size: 15 residues. V lost 6 bases and J lost 0; bases outside the gene matches: 4.

The chain combines TRBV2 with TRBJ1-3; 9 bases match TRBD1. This CDR3 comprises 15 residues. With 6 bases clipped from V and 3 bases from J, the junction kept 6 bases outside the gene matches. Germline CDR1 and CDR2: SNHLY and FYNNEI. CDR3 sequence: CASSDTGGLGNTIYF. CDR3 nucleotides: TGTGCCAGCAGCGATACAGGGGGCCTTGGAAACACCATATATTTT.

V usage is TRBV6-5 and J usage is TRBJ1-5; possibly TRBD1 for D (5 bases). Germline values: CDR1 MNHEY, CDR2 SVGAGI. The CDR3 is made up of 12 amino acids. The germline V and J ends were trimmed by 8 bases and 6 bases, with 11 bases remaining between them. CDR3 region: CASVGGAQPQHF. CDR3 nucleotide sequence: TGTGCCAGCGTAGGAGGGGCTCAGCCCCAGCATTTT.

The chain joins TRBV2 to TRBJ1-1; D is ambiguous. Trimming stripped 7 bases from V and 3 bases from J, with 6 bases between. The V gene's germline CDR1 is SNHLY and CDR2 FYNNEI. The CDR3 is made up of 11 amino acids. The CDR3 sequence: CASTGYTEAFF. In DNA form, the CDR3 reads TGTGCCAGCACGGGGTACACTGAAGCTTTCTTT.

CDR3 in amino acids: CASSGRDFSYNEQFF. DNA for the CDR3: TGTGCCAGCAGCGGCCGGGACTTTTCCTACAATGAGCAGTTCTTC. The gene calls are TRBV5-5 and TRBJ2-1; D might be TRBD2 (6 bases). V lost 4 bases and J 1 base, leaving 12 bases between the germline ends. Germline CDR1 reads SGHKS; CDR2 reads YYEKEE (reference sequence). CDR3 length: 15 residues.

The V call is TRBV12-3 or TRBV12-4, the J call TRBJ1-1, with D hard to call. The CDR3 is 10 residues long. V gave up 10 bases and J gave up 7 bases, with 10 bases separating them. Written as DNA, the CDR3 is TGTGCCACCTCCGAGATTGAAGCTTTCTTT. It is translated as CATSEIEAFF.